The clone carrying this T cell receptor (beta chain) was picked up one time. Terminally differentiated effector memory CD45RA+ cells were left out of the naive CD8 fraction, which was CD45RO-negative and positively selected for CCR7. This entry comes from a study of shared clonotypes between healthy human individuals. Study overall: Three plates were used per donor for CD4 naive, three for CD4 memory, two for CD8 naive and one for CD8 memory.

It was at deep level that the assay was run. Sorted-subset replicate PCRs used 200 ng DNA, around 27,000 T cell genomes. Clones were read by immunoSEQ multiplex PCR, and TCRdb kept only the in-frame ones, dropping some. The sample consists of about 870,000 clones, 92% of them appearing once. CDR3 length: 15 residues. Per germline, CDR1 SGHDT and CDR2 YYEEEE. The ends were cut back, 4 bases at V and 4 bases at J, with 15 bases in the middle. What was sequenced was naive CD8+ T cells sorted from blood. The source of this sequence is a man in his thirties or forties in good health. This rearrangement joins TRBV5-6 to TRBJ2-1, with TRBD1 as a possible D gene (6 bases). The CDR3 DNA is TGTGCCAGCAGCGTGGACAGTTCCCAGTACAATGAGCAGTTCTTC. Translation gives CASSVDSSQYNEQFF.